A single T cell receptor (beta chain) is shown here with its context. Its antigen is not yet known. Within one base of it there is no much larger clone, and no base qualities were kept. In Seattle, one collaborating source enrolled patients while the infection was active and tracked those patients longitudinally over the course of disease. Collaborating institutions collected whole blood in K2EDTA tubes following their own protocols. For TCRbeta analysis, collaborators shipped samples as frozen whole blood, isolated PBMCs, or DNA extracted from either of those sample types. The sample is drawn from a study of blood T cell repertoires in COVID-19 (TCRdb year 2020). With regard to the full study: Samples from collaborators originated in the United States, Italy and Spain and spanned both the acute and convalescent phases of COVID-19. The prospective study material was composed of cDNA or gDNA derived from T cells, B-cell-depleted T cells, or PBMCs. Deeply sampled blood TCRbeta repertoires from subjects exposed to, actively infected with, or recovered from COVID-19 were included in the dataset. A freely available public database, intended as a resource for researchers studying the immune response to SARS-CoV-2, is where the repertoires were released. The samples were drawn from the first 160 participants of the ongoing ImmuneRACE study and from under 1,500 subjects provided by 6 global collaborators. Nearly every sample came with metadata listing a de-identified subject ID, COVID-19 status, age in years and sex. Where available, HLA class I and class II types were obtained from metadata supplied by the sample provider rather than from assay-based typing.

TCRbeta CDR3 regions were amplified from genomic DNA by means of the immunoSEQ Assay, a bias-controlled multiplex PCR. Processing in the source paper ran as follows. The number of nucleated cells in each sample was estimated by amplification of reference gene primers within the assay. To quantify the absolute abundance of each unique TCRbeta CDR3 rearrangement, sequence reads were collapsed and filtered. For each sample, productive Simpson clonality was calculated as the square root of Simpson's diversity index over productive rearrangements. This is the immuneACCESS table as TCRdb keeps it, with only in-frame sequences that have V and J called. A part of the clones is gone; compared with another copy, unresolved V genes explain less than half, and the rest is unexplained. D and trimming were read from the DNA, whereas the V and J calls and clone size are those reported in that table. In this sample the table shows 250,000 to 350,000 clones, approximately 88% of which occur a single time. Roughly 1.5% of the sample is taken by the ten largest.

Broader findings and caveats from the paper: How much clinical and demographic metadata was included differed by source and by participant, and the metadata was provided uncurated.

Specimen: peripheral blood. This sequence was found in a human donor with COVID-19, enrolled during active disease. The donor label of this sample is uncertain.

The nucleotide sequence reads as follows: TGTGCCAGCAGCTTAGGGACAGGGACGGCTGAAGCTTTCTTT. The encoded protein is CASSLGTGTAEAFF. The chain was built from TRBV11-3 and TRBJ1-1, and 8 junction bases match TRBD1. Looking up the germline V gene yields CDR1 SGHNT and CDR2 YENEEA. The germline V end is reduced by 1 base and the J end by 6 bases; junction bases left unmatched: 4. Counted from cysteine to phenylalanine, this CDR3 has 14 amino acids. Only the CDR3 DNA stays, 42 bases, in frame from base 1.